The source of this T cell receptor (beta chain) is a study of T-cell memory formation after mild COVID-19. MiXCR was run by TCRdb on the 5' RACE reads, yielding one entry per CDR3 protein. The sample yields over 300,000 distinct CDR3 sequences, roughly 19% seen once. Trimming took off 0 bases at V and 7 bases at J, with 13 bases between the two ends. Germline CDR1 SEHNR, CDR2 FQNEAQ (reference sequence). The CDR3 contains 15 residues. This receptor was taken from a man younger than 35 who had mild COVID-19 (a few samples of this study predate the infection). Cell type and time point are not known. This rearrangement joins TRBV7-9 to TRBJ2-1; the D call may be TRBD1 or TRBD2 (7 bases each). The sample consisted of PBMCs or a T cell subset sorted from them (not recorded which). The CDR3 bases are TGTGCCAGCAGCTTAGCGGGGAGGGGGCTGAATGAGCAGTTCTTC. This sequence encodes CASSLAGRGLNEQFF.